One and the same sample provided the 23 T cell receptor beta chains below, sequenced in a study of blood T cell repertoires in COVID-19. Using immunoSEQ multiplex PCR, the repertoire was profiled, and TCRdb retains in-frame clones only, with some absent. The sample holds about 280,000 clones; nearly 90% are singletons and the top ten take around 1%. Sequences were obtained from PBMCs or T cells enriched from blood (not recorded which). These receptors all stem from a woman between 25 and 40 years old who had recovered from COVID-19.

This clone was seen just once. This rearrangement joins TRBV7-9 to TRBJ2-2; 9 bases align to TRBD1. The CDR3 has 17 amino acids. The J segment lost 4 bases and the V segment lost 10 bases, leaving 16 bases of the junction unmatched. Germline CDR1 is SEHNR and CDR2 is FQNEAQ (reference sequence). CDR3 nucleotide sequence: TGTGCCACCCGGTGGGGACAGGGTAGCCTGGGCACCGGGGAGCTGTTTTTT. It specifies CATRWGQGSLGTGELFF.

This clone has only a few counts. The V call is TRBV6-4, the J call TRBJ1-2, with D unclear. Germline assignment: CDR1 MRHNA and CDR2 SNTAGT. V lost 8 bases and J lost 8, with 21 bases in between. The CDR3 spans 14 residues. The CDR3 loop reads CASPPAWFRRGYTF. As DNA, the CDR3 is TGTGCCAGCCCCCCAGCGTGGTTCCGGCGGGGCTACACCTTC.

The genes are TRBV9 and TRBJ2-1; possibly TRBD2 for D (6 bases). Per germline, CDR1 SGDLS and CDR2 YYNGEE. This CDR3 contains 15 residues. V was shortened by 3 bases and J by 9 bases, with 19 bases between the two germline ends. This CDR3 is CASSGPADYLSEQFF. CDR3 sequence (DNA): TGTGCCAGCAGCGGACCGGCGGACTACCTCAGTGAGCAGTTCTTC.

The rearrangement joins TRBV5-1 to TRBJ1-6, with 9 positions matching TRBD1. The germline V gene encodes CDR1 SGHRS and CDR2 YFSETQ. Losses at the gene ends were 0 bases for V and 9 bases for J; bases not matched to a gene: 4. The CDR3 loop spans 15 amino acids. CDR3 sequence: CASSLDRGQGSPLHF. CDR3 DNA: TGCGCCAGCAGCTTGGACAGGGGGCAAGGTTCACCCCTCCACTTT.

This clone was seen a few times. The rearrangement uses TRBV11-2 and TRBJ1-4; D is perhaps TRBD1 (6 bases). Trimming left V 6 bases short and J 7 bases short, with 15 bases between. The CDR3 has 14 amino acids. Germline-derived CDR1 and CDR2 are SGHAT and FQNNGV. The CDR3 loop reads CASSPGRGSEKLFF. The DNA for the CDR3 is TGTGCCAGCAGTCCCGGCAGGGGCAGTGAAAAACTGTTTTTT.

The chain recombines TRBV9 with TRBJ2-3; no reliable D call. The germline V gene encodes CDR1 SGDLS and CDR2 YYNGEE. V gave up 3 bases and J gave up 4 bases, with 3 bases separating them. The CDR3 has 11 residues. The DNA of the CDR3 is TGTGCCAGCAGCGGCGCAGATACGCAGTATTTT. Its protein is CASSGADTQYF. The whole variable domain, remainder taken from reference TRBV9 and TRBJ2-3, is DSGVTQTPKHLITATGQRVTLRCSPRSGDLSVYWYQQSLDQGLQFLIQYYNGEERAKGNILERFSAQQFPDLHSELNLSSLELGDSALYFCASSGADTQYFGPGTRLTVL.

This clone was observed a few times. V gene TRBV28 combines with J gene TRBJ1-5, with D possibly TRBD1 on 5 matching bases. Germline values: CDR1 MDHEN, CDR2 SYDVKM. The V and J ends lost 6 bases and 7 bases respectively, with 13 bases between them. The CDR3 covers 13 residues. This chain's CDR3 is CASRSGVGQPQHF. The CDR3 DNA is TGTGCCAGCAGGTCGGGGGTTGGGCAGCCCCAGCATTTT. The complete variable domain, with remaining parts taken from reference TRBV28 and TRBJ1-5, reads DVKVTQSSRYLVKRTGEKVFLECVQDMDHENMFWYRQDPGLGLRLIYFSYDVKMKEKGDIPEGYSVSREKKERFSLILESASTNQTSMYLCASRSGVGQPQHFGDGTRLSIL.

The chain is built from TRBV5-1 and TRBJ2-5; D gene unclear. CDR3 length equals 15 residues. Germline loops: CDR1 SGHRS, CDR2 YFSETQ. V lost 4 bases and J lost 3, with 16 bases in between. CDR3 in amino acids: CASSPSTAPEETQYF. The CDR3 DNA reads TGCGCCAGCAGCCCTAGTACCGCCCCAGAAGAGACCCAGTACTTC.

The chain recombines TRBV9 with TRBJ2-7; tentatively, D is TRBD1 (6 bases). Trimming left V 1 base short and J 9 bases short, with 29 bases between. CDR3 length equals 18 residues. Germline-derived CDR1 and CDR2 are SGDLS and YYNGEE. This CDR3 reads CASSVNHQLQGPSSVQYF. CDR3 DNA: TGTGCCAGCAGCGTAAATCATCAGTTACAGGGCCCCTCCTCGGTGCAGTACTTC.

This chain uses TRBV6-5 with TRBJ1-1; 7 bases fit TRBD1. Trimming took 7 bases from V and 2 from J; bases not matched to a gene: 7. CDR1 is MNHEY and CDR2 is SVGAGI in the germline V gene. The CDR3 is 14 amino acids. CDR3 DNA sequence: TGTGCCAGCACTTTGACAGGGCCCAACACTGAAGCTTTCTTT. Translated, it gives CASTLTGPNTEAFF.

The chain employs TRBV28 and TRBJ2-2, with TRBD2 as a possible D gene (6 bases). V was clipped by 6 bases and J by 1 base, with 15 bases between them. Germline V gene sequence: CDR1 MDHEN, CDR2 SYDVKM. The CDR3 length is 16 residues. The DNA of the CDR3 is TGTGCCAGCAGGGGAACGGCGGGAAGGAACACCGGGGAGCTGTTTTTT. Its translation is CASRGTAGRNTGELFF. Full variable domain (rest looked up from reference TRBV28 and TRBJ2-2): DVKVTQSSRYLVKRTGEKVFLECVQDMDHENMFWYRQDPGLGLRLIYFSYDVKMKEKGDIPEGYSVSREKKERFSLILESASTNQTSMYLCASRGTAGRNTGELFFGEGSRLTVL.

The V and J genes are TRBV7-9 and TRBJ2-7; weak D call: TRBD1 (5 bases). The CDR3 has 11 residues. The germline V and J ends were trimmed by 10 bases and 3 bases, with 10 bases remaining between them. CDR1 SEHNR and CDR2 FQNEAQ come from the germline V gene (reference sequence). CDR3 sequence (DNA): TGTGCCACCAAAGACAGCTACGAGCAGTACTTC. Translation gives CATKDSYEQYF.

Of note for this clone: Other DNA sequences in the same sample also yield this CDR3. The chain combines TRBV15 with TRBJ1-2; D is perhaps TRBD1 (5 bases). Germline CDR1 is LNHNV and CDR2 is YYDKDF (reference sequence). The V end was cut by 0 bases, the J end by 7 bases, with 9 bases between. The CDR3 totals 13 residues. The CDR3 sequence: CATSRDVGGGYTF. CDR3 coding DNA: TGTGCCACCAGCAGAGATGTCGGGGGTGGCTACACCTTC.

This rearrangement joins TRBV5-1 to TRBJ2-1; TRBD2 matches at 8 bases. From germline, CDR1 is SGHRS and CDR2 YFSETQ. V shed 4 bases and J 0 bases; nucleotides not matched to a gene: 6. This CDR3 spans 16 amino acids. The chain's CDR3 is CASSPLLADSYNEQFF. As DNA, the CDR3 is TGCGCCAGCAGCCCACTACTAGCGGACTCCTACAATGAGCAGTTCTTC.

Points on this clone: The junction shows a germline mismatch at one end, possibly a read error. The CDR3 DNA follows: TGTGCCTGGGGACCCCGAGACGGACTTCTCTTC. It specifies CAWGPRDGLLF. The chain uses TRBV30 and TRBJ1-2; D remains unclear. The CDR3 covers 11 residues. Germline CDR1 is GTSNPN and CDR2 is SVGIG (reference sequence). Full variable domain (outside the CDR3, taken from reference TRBV30 and TRBJ1-2): SQTIHQWPATLVQPVGSPLSLECTVEGTSNPNLYWYRQAAGRGLQLLFYSVGIGQISSEVPQNLSASRPQDRQFILSSKKLLLSDSGFYLCAWGPRDGLLFGSGTRLTVV.

The chain combines TRBV14 with TRBJ2-7; 9 bases are shared with TRBD1. The ends lost 1 base at V and 0 bases at J; junction bases unmatched: 1. Per germline, CDR1 SGHDN and CDR2 FVKESK. CDR3 length: 15 amino acids. The CDR3 loop is CASSQGTGASYEQYF. The CDR3 DNA is TGTGCCAGCAGCCAAGGGACAGGGGCCTCCTACGAGCAGTACTTC. The complete variable domain, with remaining parts taken from reference TRBV14 and TRBJ2-7, reads EAGVTQFPSHSVIEKGQTVTLRCDPISGHDNLYWYRRVMGKEIKFLLHFVKESKQDESGMPNNRFLAERTGGTYSTLKVQPAELEDSGVYFCASSQGTGASYEQYFGPGTRLTVT.

The chain is built from TRBV6-5 and TRBJ2-1; 8 positions match TRBD1. Germline-derived CDR1 and CDR2 are MNHEY and SVGAGI. The ends lost 10 bases at V and 12 bases at J; junction bases unmatched: 8. The CDR3 covers 11 residues. The CDR3 is CATGWGTGQFF. The DNA of the CDR3 is TGTGCCACGGGATGGGGGACAGGGCAGTTCTTC.

The chain links TRBV14 to TRBJ2-5; tentative D call: TRBD2 (5 bases). With 0 bases removed from V and 1 base from J, the gap between germline ends came to 9 bases. CDR1 and CDR2 from the germline V gene are SGHDN and FVKESK. The CDR3 has 15 residues. The CDR3 DNA sequence: TGTGCCAGCAGCCAAGAACCAGGACTCCAAGAGACCCAGTACTTC. Translating it yields CASSQEPGLQETQYF. Full variable domain (missing parts from reference TRBV14 and TRBJ2-5): EAGVTQFPSHSVIEKGQTVTLRCDPISGHDNLYWYRRVMGKEIKFLLHFVKESKQDESGMPNNRFLAERTGGTYSTLKVQPAELEDSGVYFCASSQEPGLQETQYFGPGTRLLVL.

The chain combines TRBV4-1 with TRBJ1-1; TRBD1 matches at 8 bases. The CDR3 length is 14 residues. J lost 3 bases, V lost 6 bases, and 6 bases had no gene match. Germline lookup yields CDR1 MGHRA and CDR2 YSYEKL. CDR3 sequence: CASSQGARDTEAFF. DNA for the CDR3: TGCGCCAGCAGTCAGGGGGCGCGGGACACTGAAGCTTTCTTT.

The CDR3 reads CASSFAGSYTF. The CDR3 DNA follows: TGTGCCAGCAGTTTTGCGGGTAGCTACACCTTC. J is TRBJ1-2 and V is TRBV28, with D hard to call. V lost 3 bases and J lost 9, with 8 bases in between. CDR3 length: 11 amino acids. Germline lookup yields CDR1 MDHEN and CDR2 SYDVKM.

The gene calls are TRBV2 and TRBJ1-4; D may be TRBD1 (5 bases). Germline V gives CDR1 SNHLY, CDR2 FYNNEI. The CDR3 is 15 residues long. The germline V and J ends were trimmed by 8 bases and 7 bases, with 20 bases remaining between them. CDR3 nucleotide sequence: TGTGCCAGCGGCACTGGGGGAGGAGGTGGTGAAAAACTGTTTTTT. It is translated as CASGTGGGGGEKLFF.

The count of this clone is one. V and J are TRBV5-4 and TRBJ2-7, with 9 nucleotides matching TRBD2. The V gene end was trimmed by 1 base and the J gene end by 1 base; junction bases not matched to a gene: 3. This CDR3 has 15 residues. The V gene's germline CDR1 is SGHNT and CDR2 YYREEE (reference sequence). This CDR3 is CASSLSGLASYEQYF. Written as DNA, the CDR3 is TGTGCCAGCAGCTTGTCGGGACTAGCATCCTACGAGCAGTACTTC.

This sequence joins TRBV13 and TRBJ2-6; the D gene is possibly TRBD2 (6 bases). The CDR3 has 16 amino acids. Germline-derived CDR1 and CDR2 are PRHDT and FYEKMQ (reference sequence). Trimming shortened V by 2 bases and J by 5 bases, and 13 bases separated the two germline ends. CDR3 loop: CASSLSPGDWANVLTF. The DNA for the CDR3 is TGTGCCAGCAGCTTAAGCCCCGGGGACTGGGCCAACGTCCTGACTTTC.